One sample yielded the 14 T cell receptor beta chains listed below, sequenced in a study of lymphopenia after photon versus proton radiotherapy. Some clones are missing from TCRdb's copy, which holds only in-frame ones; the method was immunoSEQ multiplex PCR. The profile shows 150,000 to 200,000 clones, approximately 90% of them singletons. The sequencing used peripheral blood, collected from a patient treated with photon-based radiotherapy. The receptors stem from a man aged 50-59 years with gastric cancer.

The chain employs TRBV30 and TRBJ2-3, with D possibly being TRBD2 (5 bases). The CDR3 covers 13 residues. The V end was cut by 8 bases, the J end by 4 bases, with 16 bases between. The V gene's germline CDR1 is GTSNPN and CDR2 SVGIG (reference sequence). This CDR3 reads CAARKSGPDTQYF. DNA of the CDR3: TGTGCCGCAAGGAAAAGCGGCCCAGATACGCAGTATTTT. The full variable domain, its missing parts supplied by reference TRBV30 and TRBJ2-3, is SQTIHQWPATLVQPVGSPLSLECTVEGTSNPNLYWYRQAAGRGLQLLFYSVGIGQISSEVPQNLSASRPQDRQFILSSKKLLLSDSGFYLCAARKSGPDTQYFGPGTRLTVL.

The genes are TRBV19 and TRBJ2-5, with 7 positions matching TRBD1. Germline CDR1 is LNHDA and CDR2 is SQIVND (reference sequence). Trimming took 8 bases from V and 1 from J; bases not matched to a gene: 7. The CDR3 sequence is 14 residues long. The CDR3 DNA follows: TGTGCCAGTCGACAGGGACGGCCCCAAGAGACCCAGTACTTC. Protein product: CASRQGRPQETQYF.

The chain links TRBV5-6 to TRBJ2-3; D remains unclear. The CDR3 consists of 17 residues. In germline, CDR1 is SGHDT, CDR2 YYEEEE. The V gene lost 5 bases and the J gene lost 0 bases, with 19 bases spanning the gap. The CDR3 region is CASSQRRVAPSTDTQYF. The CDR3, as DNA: TGTGCCAGCAGTCAAAGACGGGTAGCTCCTAGCACAGATACGCAGTATTTT.

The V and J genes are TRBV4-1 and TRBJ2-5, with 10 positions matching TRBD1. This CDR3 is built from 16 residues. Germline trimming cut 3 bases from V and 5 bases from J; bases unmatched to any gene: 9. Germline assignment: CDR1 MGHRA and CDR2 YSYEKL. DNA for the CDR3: TGCGCCAGCAGCCACCCGGGACAGGGGCTGTCGGAGACCCAGTACTTC. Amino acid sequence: CASSHPGQGLSETQYF.

CDR3: CASSQQTGGYYEQYF. The CDR3 DNA reads TGTGCCAGCAGCCAACAGACAGGGGGCTACTACGAGCAGTACTTC. This chain links TRBV14 with TRBJ2-7, with 10 positions matching TRBD1. This CDR3 has 15 residues. CDR1 and CDR2 (germline): SGHDN, FVKESK. V shed 2 bases, J shed 3 bases, and the junction held 4 bases outside the gene matches.

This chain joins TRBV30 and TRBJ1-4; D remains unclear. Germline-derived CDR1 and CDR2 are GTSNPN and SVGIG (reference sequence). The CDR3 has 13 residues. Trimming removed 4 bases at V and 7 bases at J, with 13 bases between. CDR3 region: CAWTAVRGEKLFF. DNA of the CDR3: TGTGCCTGGACAGCCGTTCGGGGTGAAAAACTGTTTTTT.

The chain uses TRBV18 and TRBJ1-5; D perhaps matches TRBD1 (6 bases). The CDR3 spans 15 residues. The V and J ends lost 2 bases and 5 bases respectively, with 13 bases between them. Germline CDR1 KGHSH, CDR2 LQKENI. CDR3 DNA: TGTGCCAGCTCACCAGGGCCTGGGGGCGATCAGCCCCAGCATTTT. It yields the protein CASSPGPGGDQPQHF.

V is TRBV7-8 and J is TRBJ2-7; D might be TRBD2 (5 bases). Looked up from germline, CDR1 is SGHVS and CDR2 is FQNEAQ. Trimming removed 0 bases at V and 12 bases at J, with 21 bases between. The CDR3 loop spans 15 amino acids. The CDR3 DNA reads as TGTGCCAGCAGCTTAGCACGGGATCCATCGTTGTGGCGGTACTTC. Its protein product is CASSLARDPSLWRYF.

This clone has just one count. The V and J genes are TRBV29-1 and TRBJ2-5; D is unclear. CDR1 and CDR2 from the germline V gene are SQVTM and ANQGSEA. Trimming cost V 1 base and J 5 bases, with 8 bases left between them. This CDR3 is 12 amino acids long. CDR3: CSVEALRETQYF. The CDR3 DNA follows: TGCAGCGTTGAAGCCCTGCGGGAGACCCAGTACTTC.

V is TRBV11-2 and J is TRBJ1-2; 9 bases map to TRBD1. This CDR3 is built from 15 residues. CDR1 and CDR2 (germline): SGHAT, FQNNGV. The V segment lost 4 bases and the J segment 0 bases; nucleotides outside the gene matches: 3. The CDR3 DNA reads TGTGCCAGCAGCTCGACAGGGGGTACTAACTATGGCTACACCTTC. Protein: CASSSTGGTNYGYTF.

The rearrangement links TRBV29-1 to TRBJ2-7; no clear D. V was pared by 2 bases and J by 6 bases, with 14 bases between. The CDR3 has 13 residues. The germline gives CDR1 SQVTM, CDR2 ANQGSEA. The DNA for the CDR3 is TGCAGCGTTGAACAACCCCACGCCCGCGAGCAGTACTTC. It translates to CSVEQPHAREQYF.

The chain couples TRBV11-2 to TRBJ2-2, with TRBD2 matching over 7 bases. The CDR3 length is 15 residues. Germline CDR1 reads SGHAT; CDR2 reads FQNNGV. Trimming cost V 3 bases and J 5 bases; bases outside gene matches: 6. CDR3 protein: CASSFTGRRTGELFF. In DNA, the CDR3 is TGTGCCAGCAGCTTTACCGGGAGGAGGACCGGGGAGCTGTTTTTT. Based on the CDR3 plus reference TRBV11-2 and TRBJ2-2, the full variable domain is EAGVAQSPRYKIIEKRQSVAFWCNPISGHATLYWYQQILGQGPKLLIQFQNNGVVDDSQLPKDRFSAERLKGVDSTLKIQPAKLEDSAVYLCASSFTGRRTGELFFGEGSRLTVL.

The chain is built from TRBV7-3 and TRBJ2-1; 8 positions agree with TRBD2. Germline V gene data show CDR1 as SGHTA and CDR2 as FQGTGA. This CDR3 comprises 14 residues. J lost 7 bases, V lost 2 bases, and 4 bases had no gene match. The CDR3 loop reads CASSLLSGSNEQFF. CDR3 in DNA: TGTGCCAGCAGCTTACTGAGCGGGAGTAATGAGCAGTTCTTC.

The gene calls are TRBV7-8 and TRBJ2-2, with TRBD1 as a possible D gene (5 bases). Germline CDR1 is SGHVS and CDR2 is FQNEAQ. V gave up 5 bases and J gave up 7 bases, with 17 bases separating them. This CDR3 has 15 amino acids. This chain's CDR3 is CASSPWQGRLGELFF. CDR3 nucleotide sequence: TGTGCCAGCAGCCCCTGGCAGGGTCGGCTCGGGGAGCTGTTTTTT.